One sample yielded the 24 T cell receptor gamma chains listed below, sequenced in a study of γδ T cells in repeated Plasmodium falciparum infection (dated by TCRdb to about 2021). For bulk TCR repertoire analysis, Vgamma9/Vdelta2+ and Vdelta2-negative gammadelta T cell populations were isolated by flow sorting from peripheral blood mononuclear cells. The method was multiplex PCR. The data were produced on an Illumina MiSeq. Clone calls in TCRdb were regenerated from the public reads with CATT, after which identical DNA sequences shared one row. The sample table holds over 25,000 gamma-chain clones, of which about 3% were seen once. Together, the top ten hold 30% to 35% of the sample. Input material: gamma-delta T cells from blood. Source of these receptors: a pool of human donors (malaria-infected and uninfected, not separated).

For this clone: This DNA's translation and the protein TCRdb lists, from a much larger clone, do not match at residue 16, likely due to a read error; the protein shown is translated from the DNA. The V gene is TRGV9, the J gene TRGJP1. TCRdb is silent on the J gene; assignment here came from matching the DNA to germline. V trimming: 0 bases; J trimming: 15 bases; junction bases outside the gene matches: 22. In germline, CDR1 is GITISATS, CDR2 ISYDGTV (reference sequence). The CDR3 runs to 17 residues. The CDR3: CALWEVHKELGKKIKIF. The CDR3 DNA reads TGTGCCTTGTGGGAGGTGCATAAAGAGTTGGGCAAAAAAATCAAGATATTT.

This clone was seen at least ten times. This DNA's translation and the protein TCRdb lists, from a much larger clone, do not match at residue 11, likely due to a read error; the protein shown is translated from the DNA. V is TRGV9 and J is TRGJP2. Since TCRdb gives no J gene, matching the DNA to germline was used here to assign it. The CDR3 consists of 14 residues. The V gene's germline CDR1 is GITISATS and CDR2 ISYDGTV (reference sequence). The CDR3 sequence: CALWTYSSDWTKTF. In DNA, the CDR3 is TGTGCCTTGTGGACTTATAGTAGTGATTGGACCAAGACGTTT.

Ten or more counts support this clone. A far larger clone is just one base off, so this is likely a read error. The same CDR3 arises from other DNA sequences in this sample as well. The chain has TRGV9 and TRGJ1 or TRGJ2. Germline matching of the DNA provided the J gene here, since TCRdb leaves it blank. Germline V CDR1 and CDR2: GITISATS, ISYDGTV (reference sequence). The CDR3 runs to 15 residues. Written as DNA, the CDR3 is TGCGCCTTGTGGGAGGAATTTTCGAATTATTATAAGAAACTCTTT. Protein: CALWEEFSNYYKKLF.

As concerns this clone: A read error is the likely source, as a far larger clone sits one nucleotide away. This chain connects TRGV9 to TRGJ1 or TRGJ2. The CDR3 is 11 residues long. CDR1 and CDR2 from the germline V gene are GITISATS and ISYDGTV (reference sequence). The CDR3 sequence is CALYNYYKKLF. Written as DNA, the CDR3 is TGTGCCTTGTACAATTATTATAAGAAACTCTTC.

This clone was found a few times. A read error is the likely source, as a far larger clone sits one nucleotide away. Within the sample, other DNA sequences also encode this same CDR3. The chain combines TRGV9 with TRGJ1 or TRGJ2. Since TCRdb gives no J gene, matching the DNA to germline was used here to assign it. CDR3 length equals 14 residues. Per the germline V gene, CDR1 is GITISATS and CDR2 is ISYDGTV (reference sequence). The CDR3 bases are TGTGCCTTATGGGAGGTTACTAATTATTATAAGAAACTCTTT. Translated: CALWEVTNYYKKLF.

This clone was counted at least ten times. The translation of this DNA and the TCRdb protein of a much larger clone differ at residue 8, probably owing to a read error; the protein shown here is translated from the DNA. J is TRGJ1 or TRGJ2 and V is TRGV9. TCRdb gives no J gene; it was assigned here by matching the DNA to germline. V dropped 2 bases and J dropped 10; count of bases not matched to a gene: 11. CDR3 size: 13 residues. Germline assignment: CDR1 GITISATS and CDR2 ISYDGTV (reference sequence). Here the CDR3 reads CALWEAPVMKKLF. The CDR3 coding sequence is TGTGCCTTGTGGGAGGCCCCAGTTATGAAGAAACTCTTT.

Details on this clone: Translating this DNA gives a protein that differs at residue 14 from the TCRdb one, which belongs to a much larger clone; a read error is likely, and the protein shown is this translation. V is TRGV9 and J is TRGJP. Since TCRdb gives no J gene, matching the DNA to germline was used here to assign it. From germline, CDR1 is GITISATS and CDR2 ISYDGTV (reference sequence). The CDR3 is made up of 17 amino acids. CDR3 region: CALWEVHSELGKKTKVF. The CDR3 DNA reads as TGTGCCTTGTGGGAGGTCCACTCGGAGTTGGGCAAAAAAACCAAGGTATTT.

This clone showed up many times. This chain uses TRGV2 with TRGJ1 or TRGJ2. Germline trimming cut 0 bases from V and 9 bases from J; bases unmatched to any gene: 20. The CDR3 has 17 residues. Germline V CDR1 and CDR2: EGSNGY, YDSYNSKV. The CDR3 is CATWDGRLWGGNCKKLF. For the CDR3, the DNA is TGTGCCACCTGGGACGGGCGATTGTGGGGAGGGAATTGTAAGAAACTCTTT.

Regarding this clone: TCRdb's protein, taken from a much larger clone, differs from this DNA's translation at residue 4, likely owing to a read error; the protein displayed comes from the DNA. The chain uses TRGV4 and TRGJ1 or TRGJ2. The J gene is absent in TCRdb and was assigned here via DNA matching to germline. This CDR3 has 14 amino acids. Per germline, CDR1 EGSTGY and CDR2 YDSYTSSV. The CDR3, as DNA: TGTGCCACCCGGGATGGGCGAGTCGATTATAAGAAACTCTTT. Translating it yields CATRDGRVDYKKLF.

Comment on this clone: This is likely an artifact of a read error, given a far larger clone one base away. This sample includes further DNA sequences coding for the same CDR3. The V gene is TRGV4, but the J gene lacks a call. This CDR3 comprises 14 residues. Germline lookup yields CDR1 EGSTGY and CDR2 YDSYTSSV. CDR3 residues: CATWDGRAYYKKLF. DNA for the CDR3: TGTGCCACCTGGGATGGGCGAGCCTATTATAAGAAGCTCTTT.

This clone was counted at least ten times. The protein that TCRdb holds for this DNA derives from a much larger clone and differs from the translated DNA at residue 12, which likely indicates a read error; the protein shown here is translated from the DNA. The chain links TRGV2 to TRGJ1 or TRGJ2. CDR1 EGSNGY and CDR2 YDSYNSKV come from the germline V gene. The CDR3 contains 14 residues. V trimming: 2 bases; J trimming: 16 bases; junction bases outside the gene matches: 20. The CDR3 DNA reads TGTGCCACCTGGGACGCATACGTTAAAGGCTTTCGGCTCTTT. This encodes CATWDAYVKGFRLF.

Many counts were recorded for this clone. Given a far larger clone just one base away, this is likely a sequencing read error. Other DNA sequences in the same sample also yield this CDR3. V is TRGV9 and J is TRGJ1 or TRGJ2. Since TCRdb gives no J gene, matching the DNA to germline was used here to assign it. The V segment lost 3 bases and the J segment 6 bases; nucleotides outside the gene matches: 8. Looked up from germline, CDR1 is GITISATS and CDR2 is ISYDGTV (reference sequence). The CDR3 spans 13 residues. CDR3 sequence (DNA): TGTGCCTTGTGGGAGCCCGAAACTTATAAGAAACTCTTT. Translation gives CALWEPETYKKLF.

This clone has a count of ten or more. It differs at one base from a far larger clone, so likely a read error. This chain uses TRGV4 with TRGJ1 or TRGJ2. This CDR3 contains 13 residues. The V gene's germline CDR1 is EGSTGY and CDR2 YDSYTSSV. Written as DNA, the CDR3 is TGTGCCGCCTGGGATGCGCCTTATTATAAGAAACTCTTT. This codes for CAAWDAPYYKKLF.

A word on this clone: A far bigger clonotype differs at one base, so this is likely a read error. The sample holds other DNA sequences that translate to the same CDR3. The gene calls are TRGV9 and TRGJ1 or TRGJ2. The J gene was not available in TCRdb and was assigned here by matching the DNA to germline segments. Germline V gene data show CDR1 as GITISATS and CDR2 as ISYDGTV (reference sequence). The length of the CDR3 is 14 residues. CDR3 sequence: CALWEPWNYYKKLF. CDR3 nucleotides: TGTGCCTTATGGGAGCCTTGGAATTATTATAAGAAACTCTTT.

This clone was recorded at least ten times. The amino acid sequence in TCRdb belongs to a much larger clone and departs from this DNA's translation at residue 7, likely a sequencing read error; the sequence shown is translated from the DNA. The chain couples TRGV2 to TRGJ1 or TRGJ2. TCRdb supplies no J gene; here it was assigned by aligning the nucleotide sequence to germline. Looked up from germline, CDR1 is EGSNGY and CDR2 is YDSYNSKV. The CDR3 length is 12 residues. The CDR3 DNA follows: TGTGCCACCTGGGACGGGAATTACAAGAAACTCTTT. Its protein is CATWDGNYKKLF.

In this sample, this clone turned up a few times. TCRdb's entry gives the protein of a much larger clone, which mismatches this DNA's translation at residue 4, likely from a read error; the protein reported here is translated from the DNA. Other DNA sequences in this sample translate to the same CDR3. This chain uses TRGV9 with TRGJP. Because TCRdb records no J gene, it was assigned here through a match of the DNA to germline. Germline assignment: CDR1 GITISATS and CDR2 ISYDGTV (reference sequence). This CDR3 region has 17 residues. The DNA for the CDR3 is TGTGCCTTGAGGGACCATGATCAAGAGTTGGGCAAAAAAATCAAGGTATTT. Amino acids: CALRDHDQELGKKIKVF.

This clone was counted a few times. TCRdb assigns this DNA the protein of a much larger clone, which departs from its translation at residue 8; this likely reflects a read error, and the protein shown comes from translating the DNA. The chain links TRGV3 to TRGJ1 or TRGJ2. Because TCRdb records no J gene, it was assigned here through a match of the DNA to germline. CDR1 VTNTFY and CDR2 YDVSTARD come from the germline V gene (reference sequence). Germline trimming cut 2 bases from V and 8 bases from J; bases unmatched to any gene: 6. This CDR3 is built from 12 residues. For the CDR3, the DNA is TGTGCCACCTGGGACACCTATCATAAGAAACTCTTT. This encodes CATWDTYHKKLF.

This clone was seen many times. A read error likely explains why the TCRdb protein, taken from a much larger clone, differs from this DNA's translation at residue 8; the protein shown is translated from the DNA. This rearrangement joins TRGV9 to TRGJP. Because TCRdb records no J gene, it was assigned here through a match of the DNA to germline. Germline V gene lookup returns CDR1 GITISATS and CDR2 ISYDGTV (reference sequence). The CDR3 consists of 16 residues. The CDR3 sequence: CALWRSQVLGKKIKVF. In DNA form, the CDR3 reads TGTGCCTTGTGGAGAAGTCAAGTGTTGGGCAAAAAAATCAAGGTATTT.

This clone was counted many times. A read error is likely here: a far larger clone is one base away. Other nucleotide sequences from this sample produce the same CDR3. The chain is built from TRGV2 and TRGJ1 or TRGJ2. Unmatched junction bases numbered 12, after V lost 4 bases and J lost 0 bases. From germline, CDR1 is EGSNGY and CDR2 YDSYNSKV. The CDR3 extends over 16 amino acids. This chain's CDR3 is CATWDGIRSNYYKKLF. The CDR3 DNA follows: TGTGCCACCTGGGATGGTATACGTTCGAATTATTATAAGAAACTCTTT.

In this sample, this clone turned up many times. The protein listed by TCRdb differs at residue 11 from the translated DNA, so the DNA translation is shown. The chain carries TRGV8 and TRGJ1 or TRGJ2. V dropped 3 bases and J dropped 12; count of bases not matched to a gene: 17. Germline CDR1 and CDR2: VENAVY and YDSYNSRV. This CDR3 is 14 amino acids long. The CDR3 bases are TGTGCCACCTGGGATGACTGGAATAAGGGTGCGAAACTCTTT. Its protein is CATWDDWNKGAKLF.

This clone has at least ten counts. For this DNA, TCRdb reports the protein of a much larger clone, which diverges at residue 3, most likely from a read error; the protein presented here is translated directly from the DNA. The CDR3 loop is CAAWTPYYKKLF. CDR3 sequence (DNA): TGTGCCGCCTGGACTCCCTATTATAAGAAACTCTTT. The gene calls are TRGV4 and TRGJ1 or TRGJ2. This CDR3 region has 12 residues. From germline, CDR1 is EGSTGY and CDR2 YDSYTSSV.

Ten or more counts support this clone. TCRdb's protein for this DNA is that of a much larger clone and differs from the translation at residue 4, likely a read error; the protein shown is the DNA translation. The chain's CDR3 is CALREVTRTYYKKLF. As DNA, the CDR3 is TGTGCCTTGCGGGAGGTTACTAGAACCTATTATAAGAAACTCTTT. This chain links TRGV9 with TRGJ1 or TRGJ2. No J gene was available from TCRdb, and it was assigned here by a germline match of the DNA. Germline loops: CDR1 GITISATS, CDR2 ISYDGTV (reference sequence). This CDR3 has 15 amino acids.

This clone was observed at least ten times. It differs at one base from a far larger clone, so likely a read error. This same CDR3 is encoded by further DNA sequences in the sample. This chain connects TRGV4 to TRGJ1 or TRGJ2. TCRdb gives no J gene; it was assigned here by matching the DNA to germline. CDR1 is EGSTGY, CDR2 YDSYTSSV, per germline. V was pared by 6 bases and J by 7 bases, with 9 bases of the junction left unmatched. The CDR3 is made up of 12 amino acids. The CDR3 spells CATWTPYYKKLF. CDR3 nucleotide sequence: TGTGCCACCTGGACTCCCTACTATAAGAAACTCTTT.

J is TRGJ1 or TRGJ2 and V is TRGV9. The J gene, not given by TCRdb, was assigned here from a germline match of the nucleotide sequence. The germline V gene has CDR1 GITISATS and CDR2 ISYDGTV (reference sequence). After removal of 0 bases from V and 5 bases from J, the junction contained 10 bases not matched to a gene. The CDR3 is made up of 15 amino acids. DNA of the CDR3: TGTGCCTTGTGGGAGGTGGATGTTCGTCATTATAAGAAACTCTTT. Protein sequence: CALWEVDVRHYKKLF.